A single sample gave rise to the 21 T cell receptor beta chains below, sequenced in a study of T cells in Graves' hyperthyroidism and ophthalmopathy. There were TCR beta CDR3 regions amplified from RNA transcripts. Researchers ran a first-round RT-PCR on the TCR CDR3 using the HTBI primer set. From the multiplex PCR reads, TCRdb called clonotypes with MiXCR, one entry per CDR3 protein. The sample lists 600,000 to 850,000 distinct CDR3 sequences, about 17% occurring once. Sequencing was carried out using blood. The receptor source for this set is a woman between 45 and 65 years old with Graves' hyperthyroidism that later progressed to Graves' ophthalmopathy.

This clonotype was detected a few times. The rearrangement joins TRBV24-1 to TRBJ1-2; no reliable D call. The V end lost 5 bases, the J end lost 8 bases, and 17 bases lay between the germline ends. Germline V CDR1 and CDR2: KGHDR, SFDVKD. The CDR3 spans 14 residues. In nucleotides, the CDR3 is TGTGCCACCAGTGCCCCGAGCGGGTTCGGGGGCTACACCTTC. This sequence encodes CATSAPSGFGGYTF.

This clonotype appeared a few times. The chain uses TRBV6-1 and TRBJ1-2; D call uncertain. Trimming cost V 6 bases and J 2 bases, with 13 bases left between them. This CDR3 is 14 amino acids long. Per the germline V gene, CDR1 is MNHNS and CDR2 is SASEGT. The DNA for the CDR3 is TGTGCCAGCAGCCGCGGTACAGAGAACTATGGCTACACCTTC. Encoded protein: CASSRGTENYGYTF.

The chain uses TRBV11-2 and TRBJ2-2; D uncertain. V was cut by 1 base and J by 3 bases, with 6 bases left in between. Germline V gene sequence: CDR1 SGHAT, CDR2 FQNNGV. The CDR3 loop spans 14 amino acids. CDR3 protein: CASSLVSDTGELFF. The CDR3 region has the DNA TGTGCCAGCAGCTTAGTGTCCGACACCGGGGAGCTGTTTTTT.

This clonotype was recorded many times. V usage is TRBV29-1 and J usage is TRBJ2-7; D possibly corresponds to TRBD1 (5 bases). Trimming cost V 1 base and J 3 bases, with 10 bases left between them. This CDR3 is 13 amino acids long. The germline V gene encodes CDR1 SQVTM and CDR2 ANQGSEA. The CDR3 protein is CSVEGTRLYEQYF. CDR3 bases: TGCAGCGTTGAAGGGACACGGCTCTACGAGCAGTACTTC.

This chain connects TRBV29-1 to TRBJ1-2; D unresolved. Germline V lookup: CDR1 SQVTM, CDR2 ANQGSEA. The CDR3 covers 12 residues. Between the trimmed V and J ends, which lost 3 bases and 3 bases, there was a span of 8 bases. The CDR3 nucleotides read TGCAGCGTTGATAAGCAAGACTATGGCTACACCTTC. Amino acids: CSVDKQDYGYTF.

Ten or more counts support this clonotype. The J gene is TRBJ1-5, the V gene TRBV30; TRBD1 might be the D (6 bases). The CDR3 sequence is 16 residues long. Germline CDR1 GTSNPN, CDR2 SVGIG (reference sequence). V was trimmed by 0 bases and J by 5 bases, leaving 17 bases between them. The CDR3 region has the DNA TGTGCCTGGAGTGTCCCCTTGACAGGATTCTATCAGCCCCAGCATTTT. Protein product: CAWSVPLTGFYQPQHF.

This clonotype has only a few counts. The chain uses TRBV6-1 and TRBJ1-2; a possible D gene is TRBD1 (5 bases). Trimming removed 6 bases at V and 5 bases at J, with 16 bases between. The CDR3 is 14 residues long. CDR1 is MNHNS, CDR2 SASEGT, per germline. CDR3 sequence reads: CASSSGPGGYGYTF. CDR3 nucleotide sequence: TGTGCCAGCAGCTCGGGTCCTGGGGGTTATGGCTACACCTTC.

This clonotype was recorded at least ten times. The CDR3 reads CASSRQGGTGNTIYF. The CDR3 nucleotides are TGTGCCAGCAGCCGTCAGGGGGGCACGGGAAACACCATATATTTT. The rearrangement joins TRBV3-1 to TRBJ1-3; 7 positions match TRBD1. CDR3 length: 15 amino acids. Germline CDR1 LGHDT, CDR2 YNNKEL (reference sequence). The trim removed 4 bases at V and 4 bases at J, leaving 7 bases unmatched.

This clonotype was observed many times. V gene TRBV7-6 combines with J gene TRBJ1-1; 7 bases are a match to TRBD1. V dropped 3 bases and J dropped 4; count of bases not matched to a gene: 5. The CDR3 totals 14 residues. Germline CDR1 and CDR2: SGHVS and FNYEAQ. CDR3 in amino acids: CASSFGRGGTEAFF. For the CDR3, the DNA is TGTGCCAGCAGCTTCGGCAGGGGGGGCACTGAAGCTTTCTTT.

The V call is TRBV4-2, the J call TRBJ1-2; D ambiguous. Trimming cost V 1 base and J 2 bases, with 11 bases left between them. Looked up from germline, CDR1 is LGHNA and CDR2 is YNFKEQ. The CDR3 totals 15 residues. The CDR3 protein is CASSQVGGMNYGYTF. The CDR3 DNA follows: TGTGCCAGCAGCCAAGTAGGCGGAATGAACTATGGCTACACCTTC.

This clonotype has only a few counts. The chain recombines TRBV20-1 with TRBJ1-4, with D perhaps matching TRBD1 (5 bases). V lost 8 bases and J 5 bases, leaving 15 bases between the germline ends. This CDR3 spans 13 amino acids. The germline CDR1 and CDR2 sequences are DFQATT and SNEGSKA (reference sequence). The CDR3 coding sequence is TGCAGTCTCTCGTTGGGGGGAAATGAAAAACTGTTTTTT. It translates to CSLSLGGNEKLFF.

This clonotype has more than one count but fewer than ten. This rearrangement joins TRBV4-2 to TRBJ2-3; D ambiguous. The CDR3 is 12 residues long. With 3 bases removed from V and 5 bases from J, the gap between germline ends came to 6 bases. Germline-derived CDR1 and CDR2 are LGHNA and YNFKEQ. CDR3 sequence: CASSHPEDTQYF. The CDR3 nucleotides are TGTGCCAGCAGCCATCCTGAAGATACGCAGTATTTT.

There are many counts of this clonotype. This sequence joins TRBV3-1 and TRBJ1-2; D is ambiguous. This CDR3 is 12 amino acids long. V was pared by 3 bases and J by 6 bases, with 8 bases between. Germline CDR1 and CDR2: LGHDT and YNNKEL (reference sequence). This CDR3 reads CASSQGDNGYTF. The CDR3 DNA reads TGTGCCAGCAGCCAGGGAGACAATGGCTACACCTTC.

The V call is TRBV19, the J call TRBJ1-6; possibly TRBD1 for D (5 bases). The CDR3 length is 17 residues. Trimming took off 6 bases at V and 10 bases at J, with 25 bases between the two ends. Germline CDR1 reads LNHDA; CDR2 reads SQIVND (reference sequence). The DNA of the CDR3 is TGTGCCAGTAGCGAACGGGGCTCGGAAGTCGGAGGATCACCCCTCCACTTT. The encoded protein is CASSERGSEVGGSPLHF.

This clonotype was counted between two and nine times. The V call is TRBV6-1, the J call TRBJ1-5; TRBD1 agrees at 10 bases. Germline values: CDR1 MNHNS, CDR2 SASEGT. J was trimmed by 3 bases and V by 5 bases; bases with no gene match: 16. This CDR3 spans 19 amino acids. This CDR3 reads CASSNIPGTGDLFNQPQHF. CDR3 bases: TGTGCCAGCAGTAATATCCCCGGGACAGGGGACCTATTCAATCAGCCCCAGCATTTT.

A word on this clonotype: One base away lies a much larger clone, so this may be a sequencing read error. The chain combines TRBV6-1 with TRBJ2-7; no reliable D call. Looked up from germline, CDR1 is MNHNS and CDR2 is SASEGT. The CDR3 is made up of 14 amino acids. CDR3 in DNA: TGTGCCAGCAGACCTGACCGGCTCTCCTACGGGCAGTACTTC. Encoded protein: CASRPDRLSYGQYF.

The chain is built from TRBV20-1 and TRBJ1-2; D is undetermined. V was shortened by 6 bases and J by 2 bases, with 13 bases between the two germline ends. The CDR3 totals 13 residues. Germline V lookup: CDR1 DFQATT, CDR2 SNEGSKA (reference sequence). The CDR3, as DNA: TGCAGTGCCCCCTGGACGGTAAACTATGGCTACACCTTC. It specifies CSAPWTVNYGYTF.

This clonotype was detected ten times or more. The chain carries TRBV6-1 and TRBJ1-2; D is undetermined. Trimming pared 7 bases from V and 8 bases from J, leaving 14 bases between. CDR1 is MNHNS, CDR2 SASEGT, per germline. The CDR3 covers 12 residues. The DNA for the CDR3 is TGTGCCAGCACCCGGACGGCGGCAGGCTACACCTTC. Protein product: CASTRTAAGYTF.

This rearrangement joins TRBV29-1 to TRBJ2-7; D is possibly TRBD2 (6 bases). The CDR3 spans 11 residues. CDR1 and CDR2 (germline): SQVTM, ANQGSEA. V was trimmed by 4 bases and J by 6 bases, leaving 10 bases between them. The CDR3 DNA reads TGCAGCGTTGTCCGGGGGTCCGAGCAGTACTTC. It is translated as CSVVRGSEQYF.

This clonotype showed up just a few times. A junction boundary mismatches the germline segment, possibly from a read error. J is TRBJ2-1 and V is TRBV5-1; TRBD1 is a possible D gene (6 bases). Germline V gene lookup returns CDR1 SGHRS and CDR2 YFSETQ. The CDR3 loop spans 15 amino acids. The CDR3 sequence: CASSLGDTSYNEQLF. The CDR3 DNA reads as TGCGCCAGCAGCTTGGGGGACACCTCCTACAATGAGCAGCTCTTC.

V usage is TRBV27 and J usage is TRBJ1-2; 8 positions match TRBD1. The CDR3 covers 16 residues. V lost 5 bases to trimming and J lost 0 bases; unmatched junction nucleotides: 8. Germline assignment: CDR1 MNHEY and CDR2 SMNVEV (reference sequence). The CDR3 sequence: CASSQGTGVANYGYTF. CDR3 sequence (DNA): TGTGCCAGCAGTCAAGGGACAGGCGTAGCTAACTATGGCTACACCTTC.